This entry lists 3 T cell receptor beta chains sequenced from one sample in a study of Graves' ophthalmopathy and Graves' hyperthyroidism. Transcripts of RNA were the source for amplifying TCR beta CDR3 regions. HTBI-primed RT-PCR formed the first round, and a multiplex PCR formed the second. TCRdb reprocessed the multiplex PCR reads with MiXCR, giving one entry per CDR3 protein. The sample has hundreds of thousands of distinct CDR3 sequences; 15% are singletons. Sequencing used peripheral blood. These receptors originate from a woman under 30 with stable Graves' hyperthyroidism.

As regards this clonotype: Without the conserved terminal phenylalanine or tryptophan, this CDR3 likely stems from a read error. V usage is TRBV7-9 and J usage is TRBJ2-2; D is uncertain. CDR3 length: 14 amino acids. The V and J ends lost 5 bases and 10 bases respectively, with 17 bases between them. CDR1 and CDR2 from the germline V gene are SEHNR and FQNEAQ (reference sequence). CDR3 in DNA: TGTGCCAGCAGCCCAGAGACAAGGCATTTGGAGCTGTTTGTT. The encoded protein is CASSPETRHLELFV.

This clonotype was counted many times. The V and J genes are TRBV19 and TRBJ1-5; D ambiguous. Germline loops: CDR1 LNHDA, CDR2 SQIVND (reference sequence). The CDR3 runs to 15 residues. V dropped 7 bases and J dropped 1 base, with 14 bases sitting between them. CDR3 region: CASKLWQDSNQPQHF. In DNA, the CDR3 is TGTGCCAGTAAATTATGGCAGGACAGCAATCAGCCCCAGCATTTT.

This clonotype was counted ten times or more. V is TRBV12-3 or TRBV12-4 and J is TRBJ2-7, with 10 bases fitting TRBD2. The CDR3 consists of 17 residues. With V trimmed by 4 bases and J by 4 bases, 13 bases remained unmatched. CDR3 sequence (DNA): TGTGCCAGCAGTTCTGGCCCTAGCGGGGGAGATTTTTACGAGCAGTACTTC. It encodes CASSSGPSGGDFYEQYF.